The sequence of this T cell receptor beta chain was determined in a study of beta chain features in type 1 diabetes. Study-wide results and caveats: People with Type 1 diabetes carried modestly yet significantly shorter TCRB CDR3s in all four CD4+ subsets.

For this clone: Its specificity is unknown. Since a much larger clone is just one base distant, this may be a read error. Additional DNA sequences in this sample encode the identical CDR3.

All of the isolated RNA was reverse transcribed, so expressed TCRB transcripts were sequenced. The table came from immunoSEQ multiplex PCR; TCRdb's copy has only in-frame clones and leaves some out. The sample gives around 500,000 clones, about 10% of which show up once; 0.046% is in the top ten. The TCR comes from a young woman in good health. The sample consisted of naive CD4+ T cells from blood.

Here the CDR3 reads CASSLQETQYF. The CDR3 coding sequence is TGTGCCAGCAGCCTACAAGAGACCCAGTACTTC. V is TRBV7-2 and J is TRBJ2-5; no firm D call. The V gene lost 5 bases and the J gene lost 2 bases, with 3 bases spanning the gap. Germline CDR1 is SGHTA and CDR2 is FQGNSA. The CDR3 covers 11 residues.